A single sample is the source of the 2 T cell receptor beta chains below, sequenced in a study of blood T cell repertoires in COVID-19. Repertoires were generated with immunoSEQ multiplex PCR, while TCRdb's copy carries only in-frame clones and drops some. The data hold about 89,000 clones, with over 60% observed a single time. The sequencing sample was made of peripheral blood. Every receptor here comes from a human donor in a cohort sampled during active COVID-19.

The chain uses TRBV11-2 and TRBJ2-1; 11 bases match TRBD2. Germline CDR1 reads SGHAT; CDR2 reads FQNNGV. V dropped 3 bases and J dropped 3; count of bases not matched to a gene: 10. This CDR3 comprises 18 residues. CDR3 sequence reads: CASSFLGGTSGFYNEQFF. The CDR3 DNA reads TGTGCCAGCAGCTTTTTAGGCGGGACTAGCGGATTCTACAATGAGCAGTTCTTC.

This chain links TRBV6-5 with TRBJ1-4, with D uncertain. CDR1 and CDR2 from the germline V gene are MNHEY and SVGAGI. CDR3 length: 15 residues. Trimming cost V 3 bases and J 7 bases, with 15 bases left between them. CDR3 DNA: TGTGCCAGCAGTTATAAAACAGAAACTTCTGAAAAACTGTTTTTT. Translation gives CASSYKTETSEKLFF.